This paragraph reports one T cell receptor beta chain. Antigen specificity is unknown. Stated treatment: roughly 11-day PBMC culture with coronavirus spike peptide pools or control peptides (ViraFEST assay). Expanded clonotypes were found by TCR sequencing after peptide-pool stimulation (ViraFEST). This CDR3 has 13 amino acids. Trimming took off 1 base at V and 4 bases at J, with 10 bases between the two ends. Germline values: CDR1 SQVTM, CDR2 ANQGSEA. Oncomine TCR Beta short-read sequencing was applied to DNA from cultured CD4+ T cells. TCRdb recomputed calls from the PCR reads with MiXCR, one row per CDR3 protein. The data show approximately 12,000 distinct CDR3 sequences, approximately 43% seen once. This record comes from a study of vaccination and CD4 T cells after COVID-19.

The sequencing input was CD4+ T cells from blood, cultured in vitro. The chain is built from TRBV29-1 and TRBJ2-5; unclear D gene. The receptor's source is a human donor who had recovered from COVID-19. In DNA form, the CDR3 reads TGCAGCGTTGAAGGGCAGGAGCCAGAGACCCAGTACTTC. Amino acids: CSVEGQEPETQYF.